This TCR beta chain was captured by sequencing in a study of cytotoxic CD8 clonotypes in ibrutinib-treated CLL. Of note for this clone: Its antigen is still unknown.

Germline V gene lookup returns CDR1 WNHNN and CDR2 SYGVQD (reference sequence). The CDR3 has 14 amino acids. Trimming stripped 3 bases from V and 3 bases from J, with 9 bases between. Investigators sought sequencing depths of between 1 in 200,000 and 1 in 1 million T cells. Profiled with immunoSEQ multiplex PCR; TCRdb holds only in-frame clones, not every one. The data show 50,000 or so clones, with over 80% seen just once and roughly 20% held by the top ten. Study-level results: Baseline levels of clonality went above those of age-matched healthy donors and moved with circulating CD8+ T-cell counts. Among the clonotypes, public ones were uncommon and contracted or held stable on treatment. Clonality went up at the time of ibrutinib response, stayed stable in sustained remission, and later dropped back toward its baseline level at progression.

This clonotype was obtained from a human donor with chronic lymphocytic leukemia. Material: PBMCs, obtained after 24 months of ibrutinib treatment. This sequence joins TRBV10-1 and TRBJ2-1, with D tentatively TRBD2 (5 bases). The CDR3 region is CASSDSDLYNEQFF. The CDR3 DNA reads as TGCGCCAGCAGTGATAGCGATCTCTACAATGAGCAGTTCTTC.